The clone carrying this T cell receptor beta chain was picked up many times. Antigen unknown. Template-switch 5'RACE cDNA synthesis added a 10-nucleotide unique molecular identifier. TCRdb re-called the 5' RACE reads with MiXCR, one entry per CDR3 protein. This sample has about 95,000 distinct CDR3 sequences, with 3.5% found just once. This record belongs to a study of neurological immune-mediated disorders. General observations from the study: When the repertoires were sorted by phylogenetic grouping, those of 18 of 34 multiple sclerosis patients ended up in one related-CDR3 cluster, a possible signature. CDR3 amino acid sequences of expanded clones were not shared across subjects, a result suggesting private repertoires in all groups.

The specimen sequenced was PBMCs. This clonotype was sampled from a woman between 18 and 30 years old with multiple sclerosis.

The CDR3 bases are TGCAGTGCTAGAGATCGCCCGGATACGCAGTATTTT. This encodes CSARDRPDTQYF. The rearrangement joins TRBV20-1 to TRBJ2-3; D is uncertain. This CDR3 has 12 residues. V was pared by 0 bases and J by 6 bases, with 7 bases between. Per germline, CDR1 DFQATT and CDR2 SNEGSKA (reference sequence).